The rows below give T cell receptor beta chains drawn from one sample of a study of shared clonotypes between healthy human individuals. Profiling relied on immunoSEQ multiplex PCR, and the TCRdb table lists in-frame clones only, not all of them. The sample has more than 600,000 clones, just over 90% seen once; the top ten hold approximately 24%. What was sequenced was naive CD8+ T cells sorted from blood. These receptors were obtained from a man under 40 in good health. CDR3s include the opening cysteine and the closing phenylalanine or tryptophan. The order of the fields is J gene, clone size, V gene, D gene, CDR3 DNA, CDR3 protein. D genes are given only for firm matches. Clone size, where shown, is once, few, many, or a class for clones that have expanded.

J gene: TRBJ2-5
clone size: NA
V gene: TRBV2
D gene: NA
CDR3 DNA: TGTGCCAGCAGTGCGACAGAAGAGACCCAGTACTTC
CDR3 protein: CASSATEETQYF

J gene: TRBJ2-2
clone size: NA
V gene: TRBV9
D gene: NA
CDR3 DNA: TGTGCCAGCAGCGGTGGGGGGTACACCGGGGAGCTGTTTTTT
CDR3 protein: CASSGGGYTGELFF

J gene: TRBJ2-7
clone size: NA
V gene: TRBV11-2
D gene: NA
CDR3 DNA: TGTGCCAGCAGCTGGTATAGCGGCACCTACGAGCAGTACTTC
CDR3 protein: CASSWYSGTYEQYF

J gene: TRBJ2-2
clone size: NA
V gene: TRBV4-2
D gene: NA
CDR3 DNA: TGTGCCAGCAGCCAACCAGGGGGGTCAACCGGGGAGCTGTTTTTT
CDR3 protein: CASSQPGGSTGELFF

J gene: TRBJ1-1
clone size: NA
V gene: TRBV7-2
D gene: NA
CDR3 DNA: TGTGCCAGCAGCCAATGGCGGAACACTGAAGCTTTCTTT
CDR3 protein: CASSQWRNTEAFF

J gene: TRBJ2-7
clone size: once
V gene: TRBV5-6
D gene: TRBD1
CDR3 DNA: TGTGCCAGCAGCTTTGGGACAGGGGGTTACGAGCAGTACTTC
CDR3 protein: CASSFGTGGYEQYF

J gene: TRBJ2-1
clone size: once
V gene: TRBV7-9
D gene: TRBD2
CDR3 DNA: TGTGCCAGCAGCTTAGAATTGGGACTAGCCTCTTACAATGAGCAGTTCTTC
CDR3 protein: CASSLELGLASYNEQFF

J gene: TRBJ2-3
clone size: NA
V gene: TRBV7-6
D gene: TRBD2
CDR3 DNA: TGTGCCAGCAGCCGGGTTCCTAGCGGAGATACGCAGTATTTT
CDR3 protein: CASSRVPSGDTQYF

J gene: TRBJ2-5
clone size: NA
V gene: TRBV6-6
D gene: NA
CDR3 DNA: TGTGCCAGCAGTACACTAGGGGCTGTAGGCCAAGAGACCCAGTACTTC
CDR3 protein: CASSTLGAVGQETQYF

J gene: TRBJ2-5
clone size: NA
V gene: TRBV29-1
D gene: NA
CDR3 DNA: TGCAGCGTACCCCGGTCCTGGGAGACCCAGTACTTC
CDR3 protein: CSVPRSWETQYF

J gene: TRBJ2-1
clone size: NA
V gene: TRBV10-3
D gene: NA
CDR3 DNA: TGTGCCATCAGTGATCCTAACGGTGAGCAGTTCTTC
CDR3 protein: CAISDPNGEQFF

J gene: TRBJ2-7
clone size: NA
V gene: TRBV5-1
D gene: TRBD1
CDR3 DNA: TGCGCCAGCAGCTCCGCCGGGACAGGGTCTTACGAGCAGTACTTC
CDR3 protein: CASSSAGTGSYEQYF

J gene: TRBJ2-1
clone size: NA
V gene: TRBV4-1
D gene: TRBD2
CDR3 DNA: TGCGCCAGCAGCCTTGTGGGACTAGCGGGAGGGTCATACAATGAGCAGTTCTTC
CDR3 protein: CASSLVGLAGGSYNEQFF

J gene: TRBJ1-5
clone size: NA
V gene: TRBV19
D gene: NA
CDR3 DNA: TGTGCCAGTAGCGAAATTAGTTGGCATCAGCCCCAGCATTTT
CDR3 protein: CASSEISWHQPQHF

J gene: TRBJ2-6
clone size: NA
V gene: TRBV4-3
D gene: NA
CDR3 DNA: TGCGCCAGCAGCCAAGCCCGAACTGGGGCCAACGTCCTGACTTTC
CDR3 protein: CASSQARTGANVLTF

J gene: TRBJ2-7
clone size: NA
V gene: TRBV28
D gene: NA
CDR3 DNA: TGTGCCAGCAGCTTCCGGGACACCTACGAGCAGTACTTC
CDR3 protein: CASSFRDTYEQYF

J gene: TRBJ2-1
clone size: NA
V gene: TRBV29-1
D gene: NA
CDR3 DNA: TGCAGCGTTGATGAATCATATAATCGGTTCTTC
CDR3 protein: CSVDESYNRFF

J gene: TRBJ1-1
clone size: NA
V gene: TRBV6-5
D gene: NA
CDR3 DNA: TGTGCCAGCAGCGCGGGGGTGAACACTGAAGCTTTCTTT
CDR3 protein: CASSAGVNTEAFF

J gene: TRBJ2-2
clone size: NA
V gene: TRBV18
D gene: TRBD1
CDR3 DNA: TGTGCCAGCTCACTACCGCTATACCGGGACAGGGGCACCGGGGAGCTGTTTTTT
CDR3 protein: CASSLPLYRDRGTGELFF

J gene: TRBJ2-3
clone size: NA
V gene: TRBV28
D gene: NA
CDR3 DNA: TGTGCCAGCAGGAAGGGGGTCGCAGATACGCAGTATTTT
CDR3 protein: CASRKGVADTQYF

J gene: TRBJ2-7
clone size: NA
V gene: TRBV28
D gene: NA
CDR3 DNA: TGTGCCAGCAGTTTTGCCCGTGAGGCCCTTTCCTACGAGCAGTACTTC
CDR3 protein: CASSFAREALSYEQYF

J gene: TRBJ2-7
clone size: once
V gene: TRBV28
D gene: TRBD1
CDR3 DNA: TGTGCCAGCAGTTTATGGGGACAGGACGACTACGAGCAGTACTTC
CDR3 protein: CASSLWGQDDYEQYF

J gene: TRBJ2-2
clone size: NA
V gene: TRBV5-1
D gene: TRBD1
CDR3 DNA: TGCGCCAGCAGCCCCCAGGGGGACACCGGGGAGCTGTTTTTT
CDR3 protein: CASSPQGDTGELFF

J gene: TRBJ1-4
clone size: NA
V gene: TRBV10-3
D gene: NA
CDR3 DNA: TGTGCCATCAGTCAGGGGTTTGTGGCTAATGAAAAACTGTTTTTT
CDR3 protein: CAISQGFVANEKLFF

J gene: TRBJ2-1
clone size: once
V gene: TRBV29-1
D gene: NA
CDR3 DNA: TGCAGCGTTGAATGGCTAGCGAGCTCCTACAATGAGCAGTTCTTC
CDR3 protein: CSVEWLASSYNEQFF

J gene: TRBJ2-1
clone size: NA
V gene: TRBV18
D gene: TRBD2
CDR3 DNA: TGTGCCAGCTCCCCAACCAGCGGGGCATACAATGAGCAGTTCTTC
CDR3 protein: CASSPTSGAYNEQFF

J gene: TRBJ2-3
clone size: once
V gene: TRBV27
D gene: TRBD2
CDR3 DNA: TGTGCCAGCAGTCCGGACCCTAGCGGAAACACAGATACGCAGTATTTT
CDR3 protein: CASSPDPSGNTDTQYF

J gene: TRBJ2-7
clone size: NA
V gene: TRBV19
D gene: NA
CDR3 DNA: TGTGCCAGTAGTATCTCTTTCGGAATCTACGAGCAGTACTTC
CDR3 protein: CASSISFGIYEQYF

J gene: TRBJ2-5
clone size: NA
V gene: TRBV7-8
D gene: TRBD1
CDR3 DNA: TGTGCCAGCAGCGGATCGGACAGGACGAAAGAGACCCAGTACTTC
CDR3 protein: CASSGSDRTKETQYF

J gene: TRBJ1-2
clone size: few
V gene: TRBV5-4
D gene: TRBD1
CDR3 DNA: TGTGCCAGCAGCCCCGGACAGGGGAATGGCTACACCTTC
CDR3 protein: CASSPGQGNGYTF

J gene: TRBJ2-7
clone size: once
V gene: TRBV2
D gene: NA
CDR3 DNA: TGTGCCAGCAGTGGTGGGGGGCCATACGTCTTAGGCGAGCAGTACTTC
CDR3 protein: CASSGGGPYVLGEQYF

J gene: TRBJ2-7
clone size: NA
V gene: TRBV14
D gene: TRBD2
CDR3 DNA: TGTGCCAGCAGCCTAGCGGGAGCCCACGAGCAGTACTTC
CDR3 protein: CASSLAGAHEQYF

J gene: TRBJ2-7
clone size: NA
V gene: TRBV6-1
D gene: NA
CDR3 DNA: TGTGCCAGCAGTGAGTGGACAGCCAACGAGCAGTACTTC
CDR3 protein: CASSEWTANEQYF

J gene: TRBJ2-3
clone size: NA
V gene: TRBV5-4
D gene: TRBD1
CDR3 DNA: TGTGCCAGCAGCACCGGGACAGGGAGGTTAACAGATACGCAGTATTTT
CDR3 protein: CASSTGTGRLTDTQYF

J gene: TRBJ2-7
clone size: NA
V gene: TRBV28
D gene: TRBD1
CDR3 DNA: TGTGCCAGCAGTTTATGGGGGACAGGTCCGATGTCCTACGAGCAGTACTTC
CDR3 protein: CASSLWGTGPMSYEQYF

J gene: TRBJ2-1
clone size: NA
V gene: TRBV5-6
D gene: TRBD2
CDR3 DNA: TGTGCCAGCAGCTTGACTAGCGCCGCCTACAATGAGCAGTTCTTC
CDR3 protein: CASSLTSAAYNEQFF

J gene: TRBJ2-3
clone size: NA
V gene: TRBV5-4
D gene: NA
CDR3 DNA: TGTGCCAGCAGCTTTGGAAGCAGCACAGATACGCAGTATTTT
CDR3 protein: CASSFGSSTDTQYF

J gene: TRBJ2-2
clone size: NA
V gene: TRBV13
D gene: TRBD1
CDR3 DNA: TGTGCCAGCAGCGCATGGACAGGCGGGACCGGGGAGCTGTTTTTT
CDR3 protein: CASSAWTGGTGELFF

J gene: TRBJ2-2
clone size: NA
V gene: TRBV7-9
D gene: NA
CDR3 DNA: TGTGCCAGCAGCTTAGCCAGGGCCTACACCGGGGAGCTGTTTTTT
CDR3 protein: CASSLARAYTGELFF

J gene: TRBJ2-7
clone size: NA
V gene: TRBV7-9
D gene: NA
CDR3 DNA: TGTGCCAGCGCCTGGACAGCTTACGAGCAGTACTTC
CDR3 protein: CASAWTAYEQYF

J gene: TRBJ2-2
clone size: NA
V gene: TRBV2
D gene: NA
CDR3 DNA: TGTGCCAGCAGTGAAGTGGGGGGCAGGTCGAACACCGGGGAGCTGTTTTTT
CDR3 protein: CASSEVGGRSNTGELFF

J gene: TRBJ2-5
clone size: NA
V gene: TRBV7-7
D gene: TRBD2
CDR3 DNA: TGTGCTAGCAGCCAGAGCGGACTAGCGGGAGGGACGGAAGAGACCCAGTACTTC
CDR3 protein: CASSQSGLAGGTEETQYF

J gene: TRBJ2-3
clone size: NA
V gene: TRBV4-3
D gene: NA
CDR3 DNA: TGCGCCAGCAGCCAAGAACGGACACCGGCAGATACGCAGTATTTT
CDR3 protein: CASSQERTPADTQYF

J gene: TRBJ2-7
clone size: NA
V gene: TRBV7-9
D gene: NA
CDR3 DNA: TGTGCCAGCAGCGCCGGGGGAAATAACTACGAGCAGTACTTC
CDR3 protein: CASSAGGNNYEQYF

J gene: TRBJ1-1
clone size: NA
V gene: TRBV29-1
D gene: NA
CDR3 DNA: TGCAGCGTTTTTGGGGAGGGAGGTGAAGCTTTCTTT
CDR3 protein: CSVFGEGGEAFF

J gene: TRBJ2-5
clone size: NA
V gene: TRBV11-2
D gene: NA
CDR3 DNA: TGTGCCAGCAGCTTAGGAGAGACCCAGTACTTC
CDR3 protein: CASSLGETQYF

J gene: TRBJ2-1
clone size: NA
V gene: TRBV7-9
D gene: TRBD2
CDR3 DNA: TGTGCCAGCAGCTTCGGACTAGCGGGAGGAAGCTCCTACAATGAGCAGTTCTTC
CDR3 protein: CASSFGLAGGSSYNEQFF

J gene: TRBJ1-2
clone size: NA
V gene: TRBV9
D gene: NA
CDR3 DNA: TGTGCCAGCAGCTCGCGCCTTGGCTACACCTTC
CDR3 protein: CASSSRLGYTF

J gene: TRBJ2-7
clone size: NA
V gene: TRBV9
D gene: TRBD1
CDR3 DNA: TGTGCCAGCAGCGGCCGGGACAGCTACGAGCAGTACTTC
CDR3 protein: CASSGRDSYEQYF

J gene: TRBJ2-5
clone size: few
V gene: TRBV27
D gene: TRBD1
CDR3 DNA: TGTGCCAGCAGTTTATTGGGGACAGAAGAGACCCAGTACTTC
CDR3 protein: CASSLLGTEETQYF

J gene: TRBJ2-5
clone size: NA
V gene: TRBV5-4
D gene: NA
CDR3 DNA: TGTGCCAGCAGCTTCCAGGGGGGAAACCAAGAGACCCAGTACTTC
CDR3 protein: CASSFQGGNQETQYF

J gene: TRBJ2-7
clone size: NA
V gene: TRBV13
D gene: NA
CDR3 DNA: TGTGCCAGCAGCTTTTACGAGATCTACGAGCAGTACTTC
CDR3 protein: CASSFYEIYEQYF

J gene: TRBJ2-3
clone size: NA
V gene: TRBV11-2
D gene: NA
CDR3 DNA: TGTGCCAGCAGCCTCCGTCCCATGGCTAGCACAGATACGCAGTATTTT
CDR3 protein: CASSLRPMASTDTQYF